This entry features one T cell receptor beta chain sequence. CDR3 length equals 12 residues. Germline lookup yields CDR1 MGHDK and CDR2 SYGVNS. Trimming removed 6 bases at V and 6 bases at J, with 12 bases between. The data belong to a study of molecular identifiers for immune sequencing clone quantification. TCRdb fed the PCR reads into MiXCR, producing one record per CDR3 protein. The top ten hold approximately 1.5% of the sample, which has some 66,000 distinct CDR3 sequences, over 15% seen once. Sequencing used naive CD8+ T cells from blood, with Jurkat cell RNA spiked in. Regarding subset: FACS-sorted CD8+CD4-CCR7+CD45RA+ naive T cells. The clonotype was recovered from a human donor in good health. Some libraries in this study had Jurkat cell RNA spiked in. V usage is TRBV25-1 and J usage is TRBJ2-7, with D unresolved. CDR3 sequence reads: CASSGQACEQYF. The CDR3 coding sequence is TGTGCCAGCAGCGGTCAGGCCTGCGAGCAGTACTTC.